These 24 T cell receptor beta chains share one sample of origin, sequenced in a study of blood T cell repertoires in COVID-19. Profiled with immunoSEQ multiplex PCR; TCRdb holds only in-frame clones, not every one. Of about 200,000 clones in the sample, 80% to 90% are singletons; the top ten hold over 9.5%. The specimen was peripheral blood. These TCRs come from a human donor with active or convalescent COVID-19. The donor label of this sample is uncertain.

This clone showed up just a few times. CDR3 residues: CASTKGVEEQYF. DNA of the CDR3: TGTGCCAGCACCAAGGGAGTGGAGGAGCAGTACTTC. The chain links TRBV21-1 to TRBJ2-7; the listed D gene, TRBD2, was not tested against the DNA. TRBV21-1 is recorded as a pseudogene. The CDR3 spans 12 residues.

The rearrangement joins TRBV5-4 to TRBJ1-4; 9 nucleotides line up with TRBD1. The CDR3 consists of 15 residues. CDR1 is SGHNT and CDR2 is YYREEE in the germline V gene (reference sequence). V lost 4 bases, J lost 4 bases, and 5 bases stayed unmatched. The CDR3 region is CASSRGTGFNEKLFF. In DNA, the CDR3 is TGTGCCAGCAGCAGAGGGACAGGGTTTAATGAAAAACTGTTTTTT.

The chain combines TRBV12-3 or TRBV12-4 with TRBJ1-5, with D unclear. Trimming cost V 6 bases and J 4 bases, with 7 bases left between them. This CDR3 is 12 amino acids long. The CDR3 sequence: CASSRLNQPQHF. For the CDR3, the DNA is TGTGCCAGCAGCCGACTGAATCAGCCCCAGCATTTT.

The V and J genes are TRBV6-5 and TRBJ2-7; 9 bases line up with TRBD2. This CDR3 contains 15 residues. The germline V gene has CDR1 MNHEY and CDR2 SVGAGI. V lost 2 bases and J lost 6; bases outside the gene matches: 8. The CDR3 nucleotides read TGTGCCAGCAGTTACGTGGCGGGAGGGCCTGTCGAGCAGTACTTC. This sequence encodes CASSYVAGGPVEQYF.

As DNA, the CDR3 is TGCGCCAGCAGCACTTACGCTACAGGGGGCTTCACTGAAGCTTTCTTT. Its translation: CASSTYATGGFTEAFF. This chain uses TRBV4-1 with TRBJ1-1; 9 bases map to TRBD1. The CDR3 consists of 16 residues. J was trimmed by 4 bases and V by 5 bases; bases with no gene match: 11. CDR1 is MGHRA and CDR2 is YSYEKL in the germline V gene.

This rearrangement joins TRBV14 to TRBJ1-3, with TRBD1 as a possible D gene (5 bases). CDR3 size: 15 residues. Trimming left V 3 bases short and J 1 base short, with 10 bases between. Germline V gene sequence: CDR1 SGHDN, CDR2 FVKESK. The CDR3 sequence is CASSHLQESGNTIYF. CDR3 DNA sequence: TGTGCCAGCAGCCATCTACAGGAGTCTGGAAACACCATATATTTT. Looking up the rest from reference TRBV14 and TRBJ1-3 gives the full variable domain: EAGVTQFPSHSVIEKGQTVTLRCDPISGHDNLYWYRRVMGKEIKFLLHFVKESKQDESGMPNNRFLAERTGGTYSTLKVQPAELEDSGVYFCASSHLQESGNTIYFGEGSWLTVV.

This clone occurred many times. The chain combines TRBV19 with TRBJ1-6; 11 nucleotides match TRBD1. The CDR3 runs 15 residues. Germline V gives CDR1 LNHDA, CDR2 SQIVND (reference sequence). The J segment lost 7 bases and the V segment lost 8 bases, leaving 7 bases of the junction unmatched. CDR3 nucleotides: TGTGCCAGTCAAAGCGGGACAGGGGGAAATTCACCCCTCCACTTT. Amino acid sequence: CASQSGTGGNSPLHF.

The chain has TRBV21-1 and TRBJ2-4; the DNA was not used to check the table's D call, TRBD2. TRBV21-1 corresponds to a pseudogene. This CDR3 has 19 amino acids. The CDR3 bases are TGTGCCAGCAGCAAATGGGGTCCGACTAGATTAGACACCAAAAACATTCAGTACTTC. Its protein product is CASSKWGPTRLDTKNIQYF.

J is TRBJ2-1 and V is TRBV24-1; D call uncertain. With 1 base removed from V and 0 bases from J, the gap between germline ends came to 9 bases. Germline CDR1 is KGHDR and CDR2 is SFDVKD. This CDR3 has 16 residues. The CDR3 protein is CATSDFSPSSYNEQFF. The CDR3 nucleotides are TGTGCCACCAGTGATTTTAGCCCAAGCTCCTACAATGAGCAGTTCTTC.

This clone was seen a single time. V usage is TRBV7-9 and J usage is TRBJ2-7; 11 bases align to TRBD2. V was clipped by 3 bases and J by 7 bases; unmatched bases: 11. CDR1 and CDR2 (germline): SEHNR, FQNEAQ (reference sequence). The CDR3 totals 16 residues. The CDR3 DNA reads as TGTGCCAGCAGCTTCATCTCATTAGCGGGAGGGCGGGAGCAGTACTTC. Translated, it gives CASSFISLAGGREQYF.

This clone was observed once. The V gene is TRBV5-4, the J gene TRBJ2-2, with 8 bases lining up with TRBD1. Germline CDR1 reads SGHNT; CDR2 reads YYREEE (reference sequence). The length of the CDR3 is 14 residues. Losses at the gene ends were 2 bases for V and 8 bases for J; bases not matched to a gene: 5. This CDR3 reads CASSFGGDRGELFF. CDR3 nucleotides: TGTGCCAGCAGCTTCGGAGGGGACAGGGGGGAGCTGTTTTTT.

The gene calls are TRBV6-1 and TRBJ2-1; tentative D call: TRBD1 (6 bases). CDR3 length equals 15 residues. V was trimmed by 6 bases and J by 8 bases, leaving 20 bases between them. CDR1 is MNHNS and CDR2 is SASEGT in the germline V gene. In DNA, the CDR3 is TGTGCCAGCAGGGCCGCTTGGCAGGGGCGCGATGAGCAGTTCTTC. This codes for CASRAAWQGRDEQFF.

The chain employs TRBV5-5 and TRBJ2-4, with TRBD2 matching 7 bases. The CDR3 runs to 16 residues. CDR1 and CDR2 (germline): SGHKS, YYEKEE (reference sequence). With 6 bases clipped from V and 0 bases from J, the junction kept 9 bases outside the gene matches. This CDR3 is CASNPGEGLAKNIQYF. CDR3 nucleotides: TGTGCCAGCAACCCGGGGGAGGGACTAGCCAAAAACATTCAGTACTTC.

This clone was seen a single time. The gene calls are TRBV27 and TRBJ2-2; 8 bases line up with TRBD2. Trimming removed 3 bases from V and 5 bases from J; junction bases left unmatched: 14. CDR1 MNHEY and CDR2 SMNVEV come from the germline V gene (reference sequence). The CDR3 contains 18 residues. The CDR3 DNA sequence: TGTGCCAGCAGTTTGTTAGCGGGGAGCCTGAAGGGGACCGGGGAGCTGTTTTTT. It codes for CASSLLAGSLKGTGELFF.

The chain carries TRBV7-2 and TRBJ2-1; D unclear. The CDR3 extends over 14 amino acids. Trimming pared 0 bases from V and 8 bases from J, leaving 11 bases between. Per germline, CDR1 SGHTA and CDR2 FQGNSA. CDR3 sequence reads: CASSLAASRDEQFF. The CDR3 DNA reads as TGTGCCAGCAGCTTAGCAGCTAGTAGAGATGAGCAGTTCTTC.

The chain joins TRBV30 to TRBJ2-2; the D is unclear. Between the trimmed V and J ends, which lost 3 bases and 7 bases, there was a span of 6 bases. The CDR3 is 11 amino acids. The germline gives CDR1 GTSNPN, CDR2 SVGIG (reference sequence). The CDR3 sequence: CAWRRSGELFF. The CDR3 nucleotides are TGTGCCTGGAGACGGAGCGGGGAGCTGTTTTTT.

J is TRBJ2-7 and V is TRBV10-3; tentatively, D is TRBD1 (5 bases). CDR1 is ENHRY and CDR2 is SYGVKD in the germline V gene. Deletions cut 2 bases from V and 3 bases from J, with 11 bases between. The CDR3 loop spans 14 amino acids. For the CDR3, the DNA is TGTGCCATCAGTGAGGAAGGGCAGGGCTACGAGCAGTACTTC. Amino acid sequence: CAISEEGQGYEQYF.

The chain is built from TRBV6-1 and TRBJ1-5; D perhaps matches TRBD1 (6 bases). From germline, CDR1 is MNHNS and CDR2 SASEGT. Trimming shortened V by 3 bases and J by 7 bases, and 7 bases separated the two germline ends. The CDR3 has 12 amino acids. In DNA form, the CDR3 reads TGTGCCAGCAGTGAGAGGGGGCAGCCCCAGCATTTT. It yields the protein CASSERGQPQHF.

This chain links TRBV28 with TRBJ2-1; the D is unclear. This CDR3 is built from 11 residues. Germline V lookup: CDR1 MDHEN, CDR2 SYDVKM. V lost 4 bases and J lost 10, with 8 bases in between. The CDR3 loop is CASSSTVEQFF. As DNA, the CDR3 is TGTGCCAGCAGTTCTACGGTAGAGCAGTTCTTC.

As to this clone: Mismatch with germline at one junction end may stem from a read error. The chain's CDR3 is CTSSGRSFHTF. Written as DNA, the CDR3 is TGTACCAGCAGTGGAAGGAGTTTTCACACCTTC. The rearrangement joins TRBV2 to TRBJ1-2; D remains unclear. The CDR3 runs 11 residues. Germline V gene sequence: CDR1 SNHLY, CDR2 FYNNEI.

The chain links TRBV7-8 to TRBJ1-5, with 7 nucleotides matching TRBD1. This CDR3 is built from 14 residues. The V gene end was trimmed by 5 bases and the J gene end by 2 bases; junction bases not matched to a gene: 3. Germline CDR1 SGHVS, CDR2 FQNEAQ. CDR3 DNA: TGTGCCAGCAGCACCGGACAGGGCAATCAGCCCCAGCATTTT. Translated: CASSTGQGNQPQHF. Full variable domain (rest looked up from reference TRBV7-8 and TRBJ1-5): GAGVSQSPRYKVAKRGQDVALRCDPISGHVSLFWYQQALGQGPEFLTYFQNEAQLDKSGLPSDRFFAERPEGSVSTLKIQRTQQEDSAVYLCASSTGQGNQPQHFGDGTRLSIL.

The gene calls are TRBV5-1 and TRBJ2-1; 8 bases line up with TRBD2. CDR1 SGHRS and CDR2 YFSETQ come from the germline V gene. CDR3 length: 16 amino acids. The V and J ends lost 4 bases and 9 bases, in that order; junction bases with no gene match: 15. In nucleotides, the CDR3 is TGCGCCAGCAGCCTCAGCGGAGCGGGAGAAATCGGTGAGCAGTTCTTC. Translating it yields CASSLSGAGEIGEQFF. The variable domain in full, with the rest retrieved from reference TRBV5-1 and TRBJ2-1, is KAGVTQTPRYLIKTRGQQVTLSCSPISGHRSVSWYQQTPGQGLQFLFEYFSETQRNKGNFPGRFSGRQFSNSRSEMNVSTLELGDSALYLCASSLSGAGEIGEQFFGPGTRLTVL.

CDR3 in amino acids: CASSLRFGSSDTQYF. The CDR3 DNA is TGTGCCAGCAGCTTGAGGTTTGGGAGCTCAGATACGCAGTATTTT. The chain couples TRBV5-8 to TRBJ2-3; a possible D gene is TRBD2 (5 bases). Between the trimmed V and J ends, which lost 1 base and 4 bases, there was a span of 13 bases. The germline gives CDR1 SGHTS, CDR2 YDEGEE. The CDR3 is 15 residues long.

CDR3 loop: CASSPGTSGGLRTQYF. The CDR3 nucleotides are TGTGCCAGCAGCCCCGGGACTAGCGGGGGGTTGCGTACGCAGTATTTT. The rearrangement links TRBV2 to TRBJ2-3; 15 bases map to TRBD2. CDR1 is SNHLY and CDR2 is FYNNEI in the germline V gene. This CDR3 has 16 residues. The trim removed 6 bases at V and 8 bases at J, leaving 9 bases unmatched.